The T cell receptor (beta chain) under discussion was sequenced for a study of shared clonotypes between healthy human individuals. Study-wide results and limits: Among non-shared clonotypes, generation probabilities were lower than among those shared by all four donors. Naive subsets usually exceeded memory subsets in estimated richness. The study found about 5% of naive CD4 clonotypes shared across a few donors.

V was cut by 3 bases and J by 4 bases, with 8 bases left in between. The V gene's germline CDR1 is MNHEY and CDR2 SMNVEV (reference sequence). The CDR3 is 13 residues long. Worth noting for this clone: What it recognizes is unknown.

Donors had no recently reported acute infections or vaccinations and were HIV-negative. Method: immunoSEQ multiplex PCR; TCRdb's copy keeps in-frame clones and lacks some. The data hold about 710,000 clones, with roughly 72% observed a single time. Sequencing used memory CD4+ T cells sorted from blood. Subset indicated: CD45RA-negative fraction. The TCR sequence derives from a woman between 25 and 40 years old in good health. J is TRBJ2-3 and V is TRBV27; the D call may be TRBD1 or TRBD2 (5 bases each). CDR3: CASSFQGPDTQYF. The CDR3 DNA reads as TGTGCCAGCAGTTTCCAGGGACCAGATACGCAGTATTTT.